This TCR beta chain was identified in a study of patients and donors after allogeneic stem cell transplantation. Using its own MiXCR run on the RT-PCR reads, TCRdb lists one record per CDR3 protein. The sample includes about 230,000 distinct CDR3 sequences, roughly an eighth of them seen just once. The source material was blood, either unsorted or a sorted T cell fraction (not recorded which). The TCR comes from a human donor who was either an allogeneic HSCT recipient or a stem cell or donor lymphocyte infusion donor (not recorded which). It is not recorded whose cells these are; they may come from a transplant donor.

The CDR3 DNA follows: TGTGCCAGCAGGCAAACAGGGGGCCAAAATGAAAAACTGTTTTTT. Residues: CASRQTGGQNEKLFF. This sequence joins TRBV5-6 and TRBJ1-4, with 9 bases aligning to TRBD1. V lost 5 bases, J lost 5 bases, and 7 bases stayed unmatched. The CDR3 has 15 amino acids. Germline V gives CDR1 SGHDT, CDR2 YYEEEE.